This T cell receptor (beta chain) was obtained from a study of T-cell reconstitution after alpha-beta-depleted transplantation in children. Study results and limitations: Surviving recipient T cells and intrathymic progenitors accounted for some patients' high TCRbeta diversity at day 60. Fresh T-cell production supplied most of the T-cell counts and diversity seen one year after transplant.

Unique molecular identifiers were incorporated when the TCRbeta library was constructed. TCRdb processed the PCR reads anew with MiXCR; each CDR3 protein has one entry. Of 450,000 to 550,000 distinct CDR3 sequences listed, over 9.5% are singletons. V dropped 7 bases and J dropped 0 bases, with 13 bases sitting between them. There are 15 residues in the CDR3. Per germline, CDR1 SGDLS and CDR2 YYNGEE. On this clonotype: Its antigen remains unknown.

The V gene is TRBV9, the J gene TRBJ1-4; D possibly corresponds to TRBD1 (6 bases). The specimen comprised PBMCs, mostly from graft donor cells, sampled 180 days after TCRalphabeta/CD19-depleted stem cell transplant. This clonotype was obtained from a female patient aged 2-10 years who had a stem cell transplant for aplastic anemia, so the T cells may come from the graft donor. CDR3 DNA: TGTGCCAGCGGGACCGGGACAACAACTAATGAAAAACTGTTTTTT. Its translation is CASGTGTTTNEKLFF.